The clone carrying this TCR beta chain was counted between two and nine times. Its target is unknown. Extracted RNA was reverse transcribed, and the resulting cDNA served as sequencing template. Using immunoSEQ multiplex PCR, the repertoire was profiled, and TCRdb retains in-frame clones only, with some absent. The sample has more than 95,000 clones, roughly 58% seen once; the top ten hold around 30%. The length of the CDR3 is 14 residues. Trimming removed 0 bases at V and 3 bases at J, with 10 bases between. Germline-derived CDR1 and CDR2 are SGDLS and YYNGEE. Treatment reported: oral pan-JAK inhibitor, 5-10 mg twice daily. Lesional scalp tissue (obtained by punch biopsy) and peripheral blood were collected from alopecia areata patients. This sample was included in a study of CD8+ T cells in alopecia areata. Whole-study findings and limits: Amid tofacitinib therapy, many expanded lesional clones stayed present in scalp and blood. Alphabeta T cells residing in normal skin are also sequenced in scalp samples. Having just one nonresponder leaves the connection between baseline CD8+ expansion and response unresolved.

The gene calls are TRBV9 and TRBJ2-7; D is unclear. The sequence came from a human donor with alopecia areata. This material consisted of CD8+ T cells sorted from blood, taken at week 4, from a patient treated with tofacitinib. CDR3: CASSVDETFYEQYF. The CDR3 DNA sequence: TGTGCCAGCAGCGTAGATGAGACCTTCTACGAGCAGTACTTC.